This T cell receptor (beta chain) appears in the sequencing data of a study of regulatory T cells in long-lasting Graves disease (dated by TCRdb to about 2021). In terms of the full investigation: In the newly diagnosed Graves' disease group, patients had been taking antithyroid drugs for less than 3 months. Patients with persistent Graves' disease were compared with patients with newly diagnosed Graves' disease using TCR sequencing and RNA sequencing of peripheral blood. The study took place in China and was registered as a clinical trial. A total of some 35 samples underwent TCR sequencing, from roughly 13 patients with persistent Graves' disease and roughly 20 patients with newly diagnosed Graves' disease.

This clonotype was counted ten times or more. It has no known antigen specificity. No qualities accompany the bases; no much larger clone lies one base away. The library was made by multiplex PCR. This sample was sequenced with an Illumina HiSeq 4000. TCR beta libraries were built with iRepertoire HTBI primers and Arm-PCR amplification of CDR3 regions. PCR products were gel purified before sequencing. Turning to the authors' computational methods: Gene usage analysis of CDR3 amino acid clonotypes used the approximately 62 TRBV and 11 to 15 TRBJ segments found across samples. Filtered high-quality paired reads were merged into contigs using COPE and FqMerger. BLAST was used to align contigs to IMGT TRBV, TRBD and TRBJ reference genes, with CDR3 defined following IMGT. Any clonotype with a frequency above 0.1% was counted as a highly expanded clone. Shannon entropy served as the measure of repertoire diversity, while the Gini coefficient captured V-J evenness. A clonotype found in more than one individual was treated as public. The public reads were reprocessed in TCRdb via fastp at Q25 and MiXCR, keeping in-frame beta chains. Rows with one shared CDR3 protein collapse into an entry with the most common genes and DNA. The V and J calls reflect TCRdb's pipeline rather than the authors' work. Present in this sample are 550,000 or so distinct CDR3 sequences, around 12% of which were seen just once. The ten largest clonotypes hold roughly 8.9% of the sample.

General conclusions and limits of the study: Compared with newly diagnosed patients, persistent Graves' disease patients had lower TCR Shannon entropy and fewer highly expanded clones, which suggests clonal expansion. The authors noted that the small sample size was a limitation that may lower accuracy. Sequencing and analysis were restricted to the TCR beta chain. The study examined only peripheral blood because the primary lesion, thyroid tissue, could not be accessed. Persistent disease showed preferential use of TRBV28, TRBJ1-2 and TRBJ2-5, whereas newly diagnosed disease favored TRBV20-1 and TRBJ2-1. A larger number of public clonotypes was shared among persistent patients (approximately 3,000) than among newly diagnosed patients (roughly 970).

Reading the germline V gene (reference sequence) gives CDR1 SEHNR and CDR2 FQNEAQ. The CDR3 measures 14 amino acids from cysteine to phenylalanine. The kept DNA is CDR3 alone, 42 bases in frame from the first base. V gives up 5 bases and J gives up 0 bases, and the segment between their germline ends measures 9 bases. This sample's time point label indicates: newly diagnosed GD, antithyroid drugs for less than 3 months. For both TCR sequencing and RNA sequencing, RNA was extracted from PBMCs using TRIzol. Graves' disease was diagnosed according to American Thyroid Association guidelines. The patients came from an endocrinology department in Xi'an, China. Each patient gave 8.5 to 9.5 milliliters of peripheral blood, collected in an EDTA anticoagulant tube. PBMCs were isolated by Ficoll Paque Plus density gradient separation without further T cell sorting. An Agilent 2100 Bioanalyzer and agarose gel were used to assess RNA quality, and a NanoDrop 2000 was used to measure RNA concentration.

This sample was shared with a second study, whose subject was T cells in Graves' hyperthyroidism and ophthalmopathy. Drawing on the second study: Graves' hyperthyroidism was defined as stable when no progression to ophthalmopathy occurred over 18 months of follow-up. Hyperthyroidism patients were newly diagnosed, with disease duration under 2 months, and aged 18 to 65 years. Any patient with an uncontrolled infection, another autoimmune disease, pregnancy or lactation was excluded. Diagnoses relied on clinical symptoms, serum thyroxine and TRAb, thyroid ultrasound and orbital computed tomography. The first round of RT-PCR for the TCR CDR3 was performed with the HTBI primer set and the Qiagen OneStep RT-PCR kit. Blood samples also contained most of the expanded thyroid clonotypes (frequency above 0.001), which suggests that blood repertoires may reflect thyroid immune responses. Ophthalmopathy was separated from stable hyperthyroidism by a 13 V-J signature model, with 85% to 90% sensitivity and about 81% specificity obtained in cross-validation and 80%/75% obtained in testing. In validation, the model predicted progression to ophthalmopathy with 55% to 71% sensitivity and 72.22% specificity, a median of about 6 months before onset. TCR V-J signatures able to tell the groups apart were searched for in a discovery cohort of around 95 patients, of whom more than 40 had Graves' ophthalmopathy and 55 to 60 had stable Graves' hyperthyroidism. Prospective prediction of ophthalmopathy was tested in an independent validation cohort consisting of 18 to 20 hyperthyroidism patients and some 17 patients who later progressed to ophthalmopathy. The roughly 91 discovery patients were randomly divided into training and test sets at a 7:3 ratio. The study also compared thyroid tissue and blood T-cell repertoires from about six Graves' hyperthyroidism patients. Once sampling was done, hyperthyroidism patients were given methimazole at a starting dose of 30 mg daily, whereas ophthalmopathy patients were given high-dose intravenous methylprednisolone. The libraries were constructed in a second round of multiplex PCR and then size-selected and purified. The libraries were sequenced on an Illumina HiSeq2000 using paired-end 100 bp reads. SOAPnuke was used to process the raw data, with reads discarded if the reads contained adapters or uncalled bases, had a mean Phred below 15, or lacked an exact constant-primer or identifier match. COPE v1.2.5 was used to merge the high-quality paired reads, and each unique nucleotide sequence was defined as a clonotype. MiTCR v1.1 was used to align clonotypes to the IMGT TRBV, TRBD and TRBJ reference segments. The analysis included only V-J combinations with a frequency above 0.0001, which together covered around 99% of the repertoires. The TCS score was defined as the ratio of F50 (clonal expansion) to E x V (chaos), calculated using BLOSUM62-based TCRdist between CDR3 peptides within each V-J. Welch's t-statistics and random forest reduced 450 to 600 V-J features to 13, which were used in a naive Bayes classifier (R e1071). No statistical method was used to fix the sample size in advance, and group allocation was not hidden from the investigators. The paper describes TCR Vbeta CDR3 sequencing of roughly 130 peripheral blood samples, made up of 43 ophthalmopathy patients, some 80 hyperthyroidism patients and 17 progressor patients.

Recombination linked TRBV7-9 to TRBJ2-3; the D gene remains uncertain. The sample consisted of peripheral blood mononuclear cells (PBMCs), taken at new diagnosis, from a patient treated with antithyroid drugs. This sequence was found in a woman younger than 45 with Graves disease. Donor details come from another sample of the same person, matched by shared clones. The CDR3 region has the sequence CASSPLTSTDTQYF. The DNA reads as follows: TGTGCCAGCAGCCCCTTGACTAGCACAGATACGCAGTATTTT.